Following are 5 T cell receptor beta chains from one sample sequenced in a study of T-cell reconstitution after alpha-beta-depleted transplantation in children. A library of TCRbeta sequences, prepared with unique molecular identifiers, was generated. One entry per CDR3 protein, called by TCRdb with MiXCR from the PCR reads. The sample yields more than 300,000 distinct CDR3 sequences, roughly 17% seen once. Sequencing was performed on PBMCs, mostly from graft donor cells, taken 360 days after TCRalphabeta/CD19-depleted stem cell transplant. These receptors came from a male patient between 2 and 15 years old who had a stem cell transplant for acute lymphoblastic leukemia, so the T cells may come from the graft donor.

This clonotype has a count of ten or more. CDR3 bases: TGTGCCAGCAGTTTAGCGCTAAGCAGGGGGCGGAACGGGGAGCTGTTTTTT. Its protein product is CASSLALSRGRNGELFF. This chain connects TRBV12-3 or TRBV12-4 to TRBJ2-2; 8 bases are shared with TRBD1. CDR3 length equals 17 residues. The V segment lost 0 bases and the J segment 7 bases; nucleotides outside the gene matches: 10.

The chain is built from TRBV3-1 and TRBJ2-1; D may match TRBD1 or TRBD2 (5 bases each). This CDR3 comprises 13 residues. Germline CDR1 is LGHDT and CDR2 is YNNKEL (reference sequence). The V end was cut by 2 bases, the J end by 5 bases, with 7 bases between. The CDR3 loop is CASSQQGDNEQFF. The CDR3 coding sequence is TGTGCCAGCAGCCAACAGGGAGACAATGAGCAGTTCTTC.

This clonotype showed up just a few times. The V gene is TRBV6-1, the J gene TRBJ1-1, with TRBD1 matching over 8 bases. The CDR3 sequence is 14 residues long. Per the germline V gene, CDR1 is MNHNS and CDR2 is SASEGT. Losses at the gene ends were 2 bases for V and 6 bases for J; bases not matched to a gene: 5. As DNA, the CDR3 is TGTGCCAGCAGTGAATTCCAGGGGGCCGCTGAAGCTTTCTTT. Its protein is CASSEFQGAAEAFF.

This clonotype was picked up many times. The gene calls are TRBV29-1 and TRBJ2-7, with 8 bases identical to TRBD2. From germline, CDR1 is SQVTM and CDR2 ANQGSEA. This CDR3 has 17 amino acids. After removal of 6 bases from V and 6 bases from J, the junction contained 22 bases not matched to a gene. The CDR3 nucleotides read TGCAGCGTCGGGGGGGGGAACGCTGACAGAATGGGGTTCGAGCAGTACTTC. Protein: CSVGGGNADRMGFEQYF.

The chain is built from TRBV19 and TRBJ2-1, with 8 bases aligning to TRBD2. Germline lookup yields CDR1 LNHDA and CDR2 SQIVND (reference sequence). V lost 7 bases and J lost 1; bases outside the gene matches: 9. The CDR3 is 16 residues long. The CDR3 sequence is CASNERGWQSYNEQFF. The DNA for the CDR3 is TGTGCCAGTAATGAGCGGGGGTGGCAGTCCTACAATGAGCAGTTCTTC.